This T cell receptor beta chain is drawn from a study of spatial heterogeneity in lung cancer. Looking at the study overall: Sequence detection consistently recorded a greater number of beta-chain than alpha-chain sequences. A unique TCR and UMI combination showed up more than ten times in raw reads, on average.

Time point reported: sample taken at primary tumor resection. Tumor, nontumor lung or frozen PBMC supplied whole RNA that was sequenced unsorted. Donors were fewer than 90 untreated early-stage non-small cell lung cancer patients. Germline V gene sequence: CDR1 KGHSH, CDR2 LQKENI. V shed 3 bases and J 1 base; nucleotides not matched to a gene: 5. CDR3 length equals 15 residues. Individually, TCR cDNA molecules were each labelled with a unique molecular identifier. TCRdb independently ran MiXCR on the 5' RACE reads; one entry per CDR3 protein. Of 35,000 to 55,000 distinct CDR3 sequences listed, around 7.1% are singletons.

This sample comprised PBMCs, obtained at surgery. V gene TRBV18 combines with J gene TRBJ2-7; 8 nucleotides line up with TRBD1. The sequence derives from a female donor with early-stage non-small cell lung cancer. The CDR3 region has the DNA TGTGCCAGCTCACCCGCAGGGGACAGGTCCTACGAGCAGTACTTC. It codes for CASSPAGDRSYEQYF. Based on the CDR3 plus reference TRBV18 and TRBJ2-7, the full variable domain is NAGVMQNPRHLVRRRGQEARLRCSPMKGHSHVYWYRQLPEEGLKFMVYLQKENIIDESGMPKERFSAEFPKEGPSILRIQQVVRGDSAAYFCASSPAGDRSYEQYFGPGTRLTVT.